The 10 T cell receptor beta chains below were found in one sample sequenced in a study of blood T cells in healthy people across ages. For the second PCR, which ran for about 7 to 11 cycles, a sample-barcoded 5' primer and a J-beta primer mix were used. TCRdb re-derived calls from the 5' RACE reads in MiXCR, one entry per CDR3 protein. Of just under 550,000 distinct CDR3 sequences listed, less than 25% are singletons. This sample also belongs to another study, concerning T cells of mothers and their children.

Input material: blood. All receptors derive from a boy aged 5-17 years in good health.

The chain employs TRBV3-1 and TRBJ2-5, with a possible D match to TRBD1 (5 bases). Per the germline V gene, CDR1 is LGHDT and CDR2 is YNNKEL (reference sequence). V was shortened by 4 bases and J by 10 bases, with 19 bases between the two germline ends. CDR3 length: 14 residues. The CDR3 reads CASSPSSGLRGQYF. In DNA form, the CDR3 reads TGTGCCAGCAGCCCATCTTCCGGGTTAAGGGGCCAGTACTTC.

About this clonotype itself: The junction and the germline gene differ at one end; a read error may be behind it. This rearrangement joins TRBV5-5 to TRBJ2-1, with 9 bases identical to TRBD1. In germline, CDR1 is SGHKS, CDR2 YYEKEE (reference sequence). This CDR3 region has 12 residues. The chain's CDR3 is CASSLSVGTGRF. The CDR3 bases are TGTGCCAGCAGCTTATCGGTAGGGACAGGGCGCTTC.

This clonotype was counted only a few times. The CDR3 region is CASSLAGLQPQHF. In DNA form, the CDR3 reads TGTGCCAGCAGTTTGGCTGGGCTTCAGCCCCAGCATTTT. The chain combines TRBV12-3 or TRBV12-4 with TRBJ1-5; D call uncertain. The V end lost 3 bases, the J end lost 6 bases, and 9 bases lay between the germline ends. The CDR3 loop spans 13 amino acids.

This clonotype was recorded a few times. V usage is TRBV7-2 and J usage is TRBJ2-1, with 7 bases fitting TRBD1. Trimming took 4 bases from V and 6 from J; bases not matched to a gene: 6. Germline lookup yields CDR1 SGHTA and CDR2 FQGNSA. The CDR3 runs 14 residues. CDR3 amino acids: CASSSQQGSNEQFF. CDR3 coding DNA: TGTGCCAGCAGCTCTCAACAGGGGTCCAATGAGCAGTTCTTC.

There are a few counts of this clonotype. The chain carries TRBV5-1 and TRBJ2-3; 10 bases line up with TRBD2. Germline CDR1 SGHRS, CDR2 YFSETQ. The CDR3 consists of 15 residues. V shed 4 bases and J 14 bases; nucleotides not matched to a gene: 16. The CDR3 region is CASSPVGLAVGAGYF. In DNA form, the CDR3 reads TGCGCCAGCAGCCCGGTAGGACTAGCGGTGGGCGCGGGGTATTTT.

This clonotype was seen more than once but under ten times. V gene TRBV18 combines with J gene TRBJ1-1, with TRBD1 as a possible D gene (5 bases). Germline V gene data show CDR1 as KGHSH and CDR2 as LQKENI. Trimming left V 5 bases short and J 4 bases short, with 11 bases between. The CDR3 runs to 13 residues. This chain's CDR3 is CASSSGSGTEAFF. The CDR3 nucleotides are TGTGCCAGCTCATCAGGGAGTGGCACTGAAGCTTTCTTT. Full variable domain (rest looked up from reference TRBV18 and TRBJ1-1): NAGVMQNPRHLVRRRGQEARLRCSPMKGHSHVYWYRQLPEEGLKFMVYLQKENIIDESGMPKERFSAEFPKEGPSILRIQQVVRGDSAAYFCASSSGSGTEAFFGQGTRLTVV.

This clonotype was seen more than once but under ten times. The chain carries TRBV2 and TRBJ2-5; TRBD1 matches at 8 bases. Near its end, the DNA agrees better with TRBJ2-7, so the J call may be wrong. The CDR3 contains 12 residues. Germline V gene data show CDR1 as SNHLY and CDR2 as FYNNEI. DNA for the CDR3: TGTGCCAGCCAAGGGACAGGCTACGAGCAGTACTTC. Its translation: CASQGTGYEQYF.

The chain combines TRBV7-8 with TRBJ1-5; D unresolved. There are 16 residues in the CDR3. The germline gives CDR1 SGHVS, CDR2 FQNEAQ. Deletions cut 2 bases from V and 0 bases from J, with 11 bases between. In DNA, the CDR3 is TGTGCCAGCAGCTTATCCGGGAGAAATAGCAATCAGCCCCAGCATTTT. Its protein product is CASSLSGRNSNQPQHF.

This clonotype was seen a handful of times. This chain links TRBV6-5 with TRBJ2-7; D unresolved. Between the trimmed V and J ends, which lost 1 base and 2 bases, there was a span of 9 bases. The germline V gene has CDR1 MNHEY and CDR2 SVGAGI. The CDR3 has 14 amino acids. Here the CDR3 DNA reads TGTGCCAGCAGTTACTTTCGGGCTGCCTACGAGCAGTACTTC. This gives the protein CASSYFRAAYEQYF.

This clonotype was detected only a few times. The gene calls are TRBV5-5 and TRBJ2-5; D not certain. Trimming removed 4 bases at V and 5 bases at J, with 6 bases between. The CDR3 is 11 residues long. Germline CDR1 reads SGHKS; CDR2 reads YYEKEE (reference sequence). The DNA of the CDR3 is TGTGCCAGCAGCATGGGGGAGACCCAGTACTTC. Translated, it gives CASSMGETQYF.